The sequence of this TCR beta chain was determined in a study of T cell changes during pregnancy in multiple sclerosis (dated by TCRdb to the late 2010s). In the study overall: In women with multiple sclerosis, the researchers looked at how the T cell repertoire shifted as pregnancy progressed.

In this sample, this clone turned up once. Its antigen is currently not known. No much larger clonotype is one base removed from it; base qualities were not supplied. V is cut by 4 bases and J by 1 base, and the space between the germline ends is 14 bases. CDR1 and CDR2 were assigned from the germline V gene (reference sequence) as MNHEY and SMNVEV. Including the terminal cysteine and phenylalanine, the CDR3 comprises 15 residues. The CDR3 DNA has 45 bases and is translated from base 1. Receptor amplification or capture employed the immunoSEQ multiplex PCR assay. Sourced from immuneACCESS, this table was stored by TCRdb with only in-frame sequences that have V and J called. A share of the clones is absent; for the studies checked, an unresolved V gene accounts for under half, and the remainder has no known explanation. For this sample there are roughly 100,000 clones; roughly nine tenths appear just once. The ten biggest clones cover around 0.92% of the sample.

The chain employs TRBV27 and TRBJ2-7; TRBD1 might be the D gene, on 6 matching bases. The TCR was taken from a female donor with multiple sclerosis, enrolled in a pregnancy study. This sample comprised peripheral blood, obtained after pregnancy. The nucleotides are TGTGCCAGCAGTTCACAGGGAGCAGGTTCCTACGAGCAGTACTTC. It is translated as CASSSQGAGSYEQYF.